Each of the 19 T cell receptor beta chains below was sequenced from the same sample in a study of blood T cell repertoires in COVID-19. Here immunoSEQ multiplex PCR was the method, and the copy in TCRdb shows in-frame clones only, minus some. The sample has roughly 330,000 clones; about nine tenths are singletons. Specimen: PBMCs or T cells enriched from blood (not recorded which). These receptors all stem from a young woman who had recovered from COVID-19.

This clone has a handful of counts. The chain recombines TRBV6-5 with TRBJ1-5; D remains ambiguous. Germline V CDR1 and CDR2: MNHEY, SVGAGI. This CDR3 is 13 amino acids long. Trimming took 8 bases from V and 5 from J, leaving 13 bases between them. The CDR3 here is CASSTWADQPQHF. The CDR3 nucleotides are TGTGCCAGCTCAACGTGGGCAGATCAGCCCCAGCATTTT.

This clone is a singleton in its sample. The chain has TRBV28 and TRBJ2-7, with 10 bases matching TRBD1. CDR3 size: 15 residues. Looked up from germline, CDR1 is MDHEN and CDR2 is SYDVKM. V was clipped by 6 bases and J by 3 bases; unmatched bases: 8. The CDR3 reads CASSPRGTGDYEQYF. CDR3 bases: TGTGCCAGCAGCCCTCGGGGGACAGGGGACTACGAGCAGTACTTC.

Concerning this clone: Other DNA sequences within the sample encode an identical CDR3. The chain is built from TRBV28 and TRBJ1-2; possible D gene TRBD1, 5 bases. The length of the CDR3 is 12 residues. V gave up 6 bases and J gave up 7 bases, with 12 bases separating them. Germline values: CDR1 MDHEN, CDR2 SYDVKM. CDR3 in amino acids: CASSLAGGGYTF. The CDR3 DNA is TGTGCCAGCAGCTTAGCGGGGGGTGGCTACACCTTC.

The sample holds one count of this clone. This rearrangement joins TRBV19 to TRBJ2-7; 9 positions match TRBD2. Per germline, CDR1 LNHDA and CDR2 SQIVND (reference sequence). The V and J ends lost 5 bases and 1 base, in that order; junction bases with no gene match: 15. CDR3 size: 18 residues. CDR3 sequence: CASSPPLAGGPRSYEQYF. In DNA form, the CDR3 reads TGTGCCAGTAGTCCCCCGTTGGCGGGAGGGCCGAGATCCTACGAGCAGTACTTC.

V gene TRBV7-6 combines with J gene TRBJ2-1; weak D call: TRBD2 (5 bases). Trimming pared 2 bases from V and 6 bases from J, leaving 11 bases between. Germline-derived CDR1 and CDR2 are SGHVS and FNYEAQ. There are 14 residues in the CDR3. The CDR3 DNA reads TGTGCCAGCAGCTTATGGGCTAGCTCCAATGAGCAGTTCTTC. Translated: CASSLWASSNEQFF.

This chain joins TRBV9 and TRBJ2-1, with a possible D match to TRBD2 (6 bases). CDR1 is SGDLS, CDR2 YYNGEE, per germline. The V end was cut by 4 bases, the J end by 1 base, with 15 bases between. The CDR3 runs to 16 residues. The CDR3 loop is CASSLSGRGSYNEQFF. The CDR3 DNA follows: TGTGCCAGCAGCTTGAGCGGGCGAGGGTCCTACAATGAGCAGTTCTTC.

The chain links TRBV28 to TRBJ1-1; D remains unclear. Trimming shortened V by 5 bases and J by 2 bases, and 6 bases separated the two germline ends. Germline CDR1 reads MDHEN; CDR2 reads SYDVKM. The CDR3 covers 12 residues. The CDR3 protein is CASSKSNTEAFF. The DNA for the CDR3 is TGTGCCAGCAGTAAAAGCAACACTGAAGCTTTCTTT.

This chain connects TRBV2 to TRBJ1-1, with a weak D call TRBD1 (6 bases). The CDR3 spans 11 residues. The ends were cut back, 6 bases at V and 13 bases at J, with 15 bases in the middle. The germline V gene has CDR1 SNHLY and CDR2 FYNNEI. This chain's CDR3 is CASRPEGGVFF. CDR3 DNA: TGTGCCAGCAGGCCGGAAGGGGGTGTTTTCTTT. Based on the CDR3 plus reference TRBV2 and TRBJ1-1, the full variable domain is EPEVTQTPSHQVTQMGQEVILRCVPISNHLYFYWYRQILGQKVEFLVSFYNNEISEKSEIFDDQFSVERPDGSNFTLKIRSTKLEDSAMYFCASRPEGGVFFGQGTRLTVV.

As concerns this clone: One end of the junction fails to match germline, which may point to a read error. V is TRBV28 and J is TRBJ1-1, with D perhaps matching TRBD1 (5 bases). CDR3 length: 14 amino acids. Germline V gene lookup returns CDR1 MDHEN and CDR2 SYDVKM. The CDR3 nucleotides are TGTGCCAGCAGTCGTTCGGGGGTGAATACTGAAGCTTTCTTT. The encoded protein is CASSRSGVNTEAFF.

J is TRBJ1-2 and V is TRBV5-6, with no clear D. CDR1 is SGHDT, CDR2 YYEEEE, per germline. This CDR3 has 12 amino acids. V lost 4 bases to trimming and J lost 7 bases, with 11 bases between them. The CDR3 DNA is TGTGCCAGCAGCCTAGAGGCTTTTGGCTACACCTTC. Its translation is CASSLEAFGYTF.

This chain joins TRBV5-1 and TRBJ2-1; 9 bases are shared with TRBD1. The germline V gene has CDR1 SGHRS and CDR2 YFSETQ. CDR3 length: 12 residues. V trimming: 4 bases; J trimming: 8 bases; junction bases outside the gene matches: 1. CDR3 region: CASSGTGHEQFF. Here the CDR3 DNA reads TGCGCCAGCAGCGGGACAGGGCATGAGCAGTTCTTC. The whole variable domain, remainder taken from reference TRBV5-1 and TRBJ2-1, is KAGVTQTPRYLIKTRGQQVTLSCSPISGHRSVSWYQQTPGQGLQFLFEYFSETQRNKGNFPGRFSGRQFSNSRSEMNVSTLELGDSALYLCASSGTGHEQFFGPGTRLTVL.

The CDR3 is CASSQVAGRNYGYTF. The CDR3 DNA follows: TGCGCCAGCAGCCAAGTAGCAGGGAGGAACTATGGCTACACCTTC. This chain uses TRBV4-1 with TRBJ1-2; tentatively, D is TRBD1 (5 bases). The CDR3 extends over 15 amino acids. CDR1 is MGHRA, CDR2 YSYEKL, per germline. The ends were cut back, 1 base at V and 2 bases at J, with 11 bases in the middle.

V usage is TRBV12-3 or TRBV12-4 and J usage is TRBJ1-4; D not certain. V lost 6 bases, J lost 7 bases, and 12 bases lay in between. The CDR3 spans 13 residues. The CDR3 sequence is CASSTYRSEKLFF. CDR3 bases: TGTGCCAGCAGCACGTACCGGAGTGAAAAACTGTTTTTT.

This chain uses TRBV5-1 with TRBJ1-1; the D is unclear. This CDR3 region has 10 residues. Trimming took off 9 bases at V and 3 bases at J, with 6 bases between the two ends. Germline CDR1 and CDR2: SGHRS and YFSETQ. As DNA, the CDR3 is TGCGCCAATCCCGACACTGAAGCTTTCTTT. Residues: CANPDTEAFF.

This sequence joins TRBV24-1 and TRBJ1-5; D may be TRBD1 (5 bases). The V gene's germline CDR1 is KGHDR and CDR2 SFDVKD. Trimming shortened V by 3 bases and J by 12 bases, and 17 bases separated the two germline ends. This CDR3 contains 14 residues. Written as DNA, the CDR3 is TGTGCCACCAGTGATCAGGGCTCAGAGGTTGGCCAGCATTTT. Residues: CATSDQGSEVGQHF.

The chain combines TRBV24-1 with TRBJ2-2, with 7 bases identical to TRBD1. The V segment lost 2 bases and the J segment 4 bases; nucleotides outside the gene matches: 9. The V gene's germline CDR1 is KGHDR and CDR2 SFDVKD. The CDR3 consists of 17 residues. CDR3 in amino acids: CATSDSQTGTGTGELFF. The CDR3 region has the DNA TGTGCCACCAGTGATTCGCAGACAGGGACGGGCACCGGGGAGCTGTTTTTT.

This chain uses TRBV29-1 with TRBJ1-2; 7 bases match TRBD1. V shed 7 bases, J shed 4 bases, and the junction held 6 bases outside the gene matches. The CDR3 has 12 residues. Germline V gene sequence: CDR1 SQVTM, CDR2 ANQGSEA. Written as DNA, the CDR3 is TGCAGCGCCATGGGACAGACCTATGGCTACACCTTC. Amino acids: CSAMGQTYGYTF. The variable domain in full, completed from reference TRBV29-1 and TRBJ1-2, reads SAVISQKPSRDICQRGTSLTIQCQVDSQVTMMFWYRQQPGQSLTLIATANQGSEATYESGFVIDKFPISRPNLTFSTLTVSNMSPEDSSIYLCSAMGQTYGYTFGSGTRLTVV.

The chain has TRBV7-9 and TRBJ2-7, with a tentative D call TRBD1 (6 bases). CDR1 and CDR2 (germline): SEHNR, FQNEAQ (reference sequence). The V and J ends lost 6 bases and 5 bases respectively, with 20 bases between them. The CDR3 spans 15 residues. The CDR3 protein is CASSLGAGVDDEQYF. In DNA form, the CDR3 reads TGTGCCAGCAGTCTGGGGGCAGGGGTTGATGACGAGCAGTACTTC.

The chain's CDR3 is CASSFAVSDQPQHF. In DNA, the CDR3 is TGTGCCAGCAGCTTTGCCGTCAGCGATCAGCCCCAGCATTTT. The chain employs TRBV7-8 and TRBJ1-5; no definite D call. The CDR3 is made up of 14 amino acids. V was cut by 3 bases and J by 5 bases, with 11 bases left in between. The germline gives CDR1 SGHVS, CDR2 FQNEAQ.